Below are 5 T cell receptor beta chains sequenced from a single sample in a study of blood T cell repertoires in COVID-19. Profiled with immunoSEQ multiplex PCR; TCRdb holds only in-frame clones, not every one. The repertoire holds 100,000 to 110,000 clones, 88% seen once, with 5% in the top ten. What was sequenced was peripheral blood. Receptors originate from a human donor in a cohort sampled during active COVID-19.

This clone was found a few times. V gene TRBV5-4 combines with J gene TRBJ2-1; TRBD2 aligns across 11 bases. With 4 bases clipped from V and 2 bases from J, the junction kept 2 bases outside the gene matches. The CDR3 runs to 15 residues. Germline CDR1 reads SGHNT; CDR2 reads YYREEE (reference sequence). The CDR3 here is CASSGSGRAYNEQFF. The CDR3 DNA reads TGTGCCAGCAGCGGTAGCGGGAGGGCCTACAATGAGCAGTTCTTC. Filled out from reference TRBV5-4 and TRBJ2-1, the complete variable domain reads ETGVTQSPTHLIKTRGQQVTLRCSSQSGHNTVSWYQQALGQGPQFIFQYYREEENGRGNFPPRFSGLQFPNYSSELNVNALELDDSALYLCASSGSGRAYNEQFFGPGTRLTVL.

The chain joins TRBV27 to TRBJ2-3, with D possibly matching TRBD1 (6 bases). The CDR3 totals 16 residues. CDR1 and CDR2 from the germline V gene are MNHEY and SMNVEV (reference sequence). Trimming stripped 5 bases from V and 2 bases from J, with 17 bases between. Written as DNA, the CDR3 is TGTGCCAGCAGTACGATGACAGGTGTGAACACAGATACGCAGTATTTT. Residues: CASSTMTGVNTDTQYF.

The V call is TRBV27, the J call TRBJ1-2; TRBD1 agrees at 9 bases. V gave up 3 bases and J gave up 1 base; unmatched junction bases: 6. Germline lookup yields CDR1 MNHEY and CDR2 SMNVEV (reference sequence). This CDR3 is built from 16 residues. The chain's CDR3 is CASSFLDRGLNYGYTF. As DNA, the CDR3 is TGTGCCAGCAGTTTTCTGGACAGGGGCCTTAACTATGGCTACACCTTC.

The rearrangement links TRBV15 to TRBJ2-1; 8 nucleotides align to TRBD2. The CDR3 spans 15 residues. V shed 1 base, J shed 7 bases, and the junction held 6 bases outside the gene matches. Germline V gene data show CDR1 as LNHNV and CDR2 as YYDKDF (reference sequence). Written as DNA, the CDR3 is TGTGCCACCAGCAGAGCAGCGGGAGAACTAAATGAGCAGTTCTTC. It encodes CATSRAAGELNEQFF.

V is TRBV9 and J is TRBJ1-3; a possible D gene is TRBD1 (6 bases). This CDR3 has 16 residues. With 4 bases removed from V and 0 bases from J, the gap between germline ends came to 14 bases. CDR1 is SGDLS and CDR2 is YYNGEE in the germline V gene. As DNA, the CDR3 is TGTGCCAGCAGCCCACATACAGGGAACTCTGGAAACACCATATATTTT. This encodes CASSPHTGNSGNTIYF.